The rows below give T cell receptor beta chains drawn from one sample of a study of T cell repertoires in cytomegalovirus infection. TCRdb itself ran the reads through MiXCR, one entry per CDR3 protein. The sample has 600,000 to 700,000 distinct CDR3 sequences, around 30% seen once. For these TCRs, the target antigens are not known. Sequenced material: cultured PBMCs, taken from culture after CMV antigen stimulation. The receptor source for this set is a human donor in good health (CMV status not recorded). Some clones in this sample may be carry-over from other donors' samples. CDR3s include the opening cysteine and the closing phenylalanine or tryptophan. Rows give clone size only sometimes, using once, few, many, or a class for an expanded clone.

clone_size v_call cdr3_aa
- TRBV20-1 CSAPSVTLGEKLFF
- TRBV27 CASSTGTRGTQYF
- TRBV18 CASSPPGGGEDEQFF
- TRBV2 CASHGTGTGTQYF
few TRBV7-2 CASSFLAGGDTQYF
- TRBV2 CASSEDSRWNTIYF
few TRBV6-2/TRBV6-3 CASSYSHASGRGADTQYF
- TRBV19 CASSIRAGSYNEQFF
few TRBV7-6 CASSIAPGNQPQHF
- TRBV6-1 CASSPLGHNNQAQHF
- TRBV7-6 CASRTGTGSYGQYF
few TRBV10-3 CAISGRGREGRRYEQYF
many TRBV7-2 CASSLANYEQYF
few TRBV7-9 CASRDEGAFTF
few TRBV6-2/TRBV6-3 CASSYFSAEQYF
- TRBV3-1 CASSLLGQGDEQYF
few TRBV4-1 CASSQVTGRNEKLFF
- TRBV6-5 CASSPEGERSPLHF
- TRBV20-1 CSAMGKTGGYRNEQFF
- TRBV11-2 CASSFGGATEAFF
few TRBV4-2 CASSQRTTDTQYF
- TRBV11-2 CASSLMGPSSRETQYF
- TRBV2 CASTQGPLGGETQYF
few TRBV20-1 CSASGSIREQYF
- TRBV7-3 CASSAASGRAGQEQFF
few TRBV2 CASRRSSAQETQYF
- TRBV4-2 CASSQVGGTGEKLFF
few TRBV7-2 CASSFSPRDTQYF
few TRBV7-2 CASRPSHSVGGDTQYF
few TRBV7-9 CATRTLDNSPLHF
- TRBV7-8 CASSIWTSGETQYF
many TRBV7-2 CASSWDSTFNNSPLHF
many TRBV7-2 CASSFGQGGFNEKLFF
- TRBV2 CASSDERSEQFF
- TRBV20-1 CSARTSGSWVGTDTQYF
- TRBV6-5 CASSSLAGQGNEKLFF
many TRBV7-2 CASSLDGGRNTEAFF
once TRBV27 CASSFEGTPTEAFF
few TRBV7-9 CASSPTLRAKNIQYF
few TRBV13 CASSRVGGSNYGYTF
- TRBV19 CASRRRALGGQETQYF
- TRBV20-1 CSARDRWRNQETQYF
many TRBV7-2 CASSLTSGYTEAFF
many TRBV7-2 CASSFDRGRGETQYF
few TRBV7-7 CASSLTGENEQFF
- TRBV7-6 CASSLGQGSADTQYF